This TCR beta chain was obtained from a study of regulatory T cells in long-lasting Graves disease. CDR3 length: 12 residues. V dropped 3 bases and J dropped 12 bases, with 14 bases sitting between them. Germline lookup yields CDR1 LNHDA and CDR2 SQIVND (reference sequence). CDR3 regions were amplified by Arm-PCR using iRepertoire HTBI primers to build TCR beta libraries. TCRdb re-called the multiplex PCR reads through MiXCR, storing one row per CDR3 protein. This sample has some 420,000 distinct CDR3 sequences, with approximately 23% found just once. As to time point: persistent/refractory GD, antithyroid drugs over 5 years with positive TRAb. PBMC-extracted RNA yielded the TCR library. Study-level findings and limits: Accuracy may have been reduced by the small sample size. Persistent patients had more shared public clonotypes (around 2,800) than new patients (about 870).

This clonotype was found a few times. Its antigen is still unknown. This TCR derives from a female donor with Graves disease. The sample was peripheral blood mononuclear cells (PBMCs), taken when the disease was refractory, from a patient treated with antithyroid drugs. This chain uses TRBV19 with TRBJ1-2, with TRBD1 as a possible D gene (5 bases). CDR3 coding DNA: TGTGCCAGTAGTATCCAGACCGGGACTAACACCTTC. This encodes CASSIQTGTNTF.